This TCR beta chain was recovered during a study of blood T cell repertoires in COVID-19. In the study overall: Acute and convalescent COVID-19 samples came from the United States, Italy and Spain. The cDNA or gDNA used as material had been derived from T cells, B-cell-depleted T cells, or PBMCs.

In germline, CDR1 is PRHDT, CDR2 FYEKMQ (reference sequence). The CDR3 consists of 15 residues. V was shortened by 3 bases and J by 0 bases, with 12 bases between the two germline ends. In the authors' workflow: Cell counts per sample came from amplifying reference gene primers. Here immunoSEQ multiplex PCR was the method, and the copy in TCRdb shows in-frame clones only, minus some. Clone size and V and J calls were adopted from that table, with D and trimming inferred from the DNA. The sample contains about 100,000 clones, more than 75% of which appear only once. The receptor was isolated from a human donor in a cohort sampled during active COVID-19. Sequencing used peripheral blood. The chain couples TRBV13 to TRBJ2-7; TRBD2 might be the D (5 bases). CDR3 sequence reads: CASSLSRGSSYEQYF. The CDR3 DNA sequence: TGTGCCAGCAGCTTGAGCCGGGGTAGCTCCTACGAGCAGTACTTC.